This T cell receptor (beta chain) originates from a study of Ad26.COV2.S vaccination and SARS-CoV-2 variants. Study conclusions and caveats: Measurement of non-spike TCR breadth gave similar results in vaccine and placebo recipients.

Treatment in this sample: some 20 received Ad26.COV2.S at low or high dose, single or two shots; roughly 5 received placebo; per-sample allocation not given. Sampling occurred on day 63 after the first vaccine or placebo injection. Boston supplied an adult donor aged 18-55 years. V was shortened by 2 bases and J by 3 bases, with 19 bases between the two germline ends. This CDR3 is 18 amino acids long. CDR1 and CDR2 from the germline V gene are SGHTA and FQGNSA. This table comes from immunoSEQ multiplex PCR, and its TCRdb copy is limited to in-frame clones, with some not included. The sample contains approximately 340,000 clones, roughly 81% of which appear only once. Note on this clone: Its antigen remains unknown.

The input for sequencing was peripheral blood, taken in a trial of Ad26.COV2.S vaccine versus placebo. This clonotype was sampled from a person between 18 and 59 years old who received the Ad26.COV2.S COVID-19 vaccine or a placebo. The chain carries TRBV7-2 and TRBJ2-2; no firm D call. The CDR3 DNA reads TGTGCCAGCAGCTTACCAGATTTTCTTCAAAGGGACACCGGGGAGCTGTTTTTT. The encoded protein is CASSLPDFLQRDTGELFF.